This T cell receptor (beta chain) comes out of a study of spatial heterogeneity in lung cancer. The overall study: The count of detected beta-chain sequences consistently exceeded that of alpha-chain sequences.

This sample's time point: sample taken at primary tumor resection. Sequencing of whole RNA from tumor, nontumor lung or frozen PBMC involved no sorting. V dropped 6 bases and J dropped 6 bases, with 14 bases sitting between them. The CDR3 is 14 amino acids. Looked up from germline, CDR1 is MNHEY and CDR2 is SVGEGT. TCRdb itself ran the 5' RACE reads through MiXCR, one entry per CDR3 protein. The sample lists 40,000 to 55,000 distinct CDR3 sequences, roughly 15% occurring once. The sequence derives from a male donor with early-stage non-small cell lung cancer. The chain carries TRBV6-2 or TRBV6-3 and TRBJ2-2, with D tentatively TRBD1 (5 bases). Sequenced material: PBMCs, taken at surgery. CDR3 in amino acids: CASSWLQGPGELFF. CDR3 nucleotides: TGTGCCAGCAGCTGGCTCCAGGGCCCCGGGGAGCTGTTTTTT.